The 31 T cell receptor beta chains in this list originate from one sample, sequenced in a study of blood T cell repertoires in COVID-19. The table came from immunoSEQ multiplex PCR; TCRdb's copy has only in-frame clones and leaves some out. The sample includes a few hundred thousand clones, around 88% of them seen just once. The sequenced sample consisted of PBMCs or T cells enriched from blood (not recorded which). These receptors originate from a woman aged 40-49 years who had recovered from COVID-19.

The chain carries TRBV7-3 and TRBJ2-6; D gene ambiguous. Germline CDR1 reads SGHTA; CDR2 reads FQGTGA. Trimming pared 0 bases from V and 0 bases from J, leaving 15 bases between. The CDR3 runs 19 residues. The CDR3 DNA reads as TGTGCCAGCAGCTTAACCCCCATCCTACCTGGCTCTGGGGCCAACGTCCTGACTTTC. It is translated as CASSLTPILPGSGANVLTF. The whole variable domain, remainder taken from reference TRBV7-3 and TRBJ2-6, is GAGVSQTPSNKVTEKGKYVELRCDPISGHTALYWYRQSLGQGPEFLIYFQGTGAADDSGLPNDRFFAVRPEGSVSTLKIQRTERGDSAVYLCASSLTPILPGSGANVLTFGAGSRLTVL.

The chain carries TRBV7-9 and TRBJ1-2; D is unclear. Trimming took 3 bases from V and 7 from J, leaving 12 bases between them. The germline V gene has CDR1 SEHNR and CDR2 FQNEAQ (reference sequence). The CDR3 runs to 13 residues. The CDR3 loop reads CASSFTRNSGYTF. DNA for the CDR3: TGTGCCAGCAGCTTTACGAGGAATTCTGGCTACACCTTC. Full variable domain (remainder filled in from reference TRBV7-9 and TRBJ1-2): DTGVSQNPRHKITKRGQNVTFRCDPISEHNRLYWYRQTLGQGPEFLTYFQNEAQLEKSRLLSDRFSAERPKGSFSTLEIQRTEQGDSAMYLCASSFTRNSGYTFGSGTRLTVV.

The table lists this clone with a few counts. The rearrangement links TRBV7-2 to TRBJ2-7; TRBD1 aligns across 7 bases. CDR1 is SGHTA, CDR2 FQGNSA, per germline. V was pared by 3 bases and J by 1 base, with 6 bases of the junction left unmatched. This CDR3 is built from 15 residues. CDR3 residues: CASSFPGTASYEQYF. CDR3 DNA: TGTGCCAGCAGCTTTCCCGGGACAGCGTCCTACGAGCAGTACTTC.

CDR3 region: CASRRPGTRYSPLHF. In DNA, the CDR3 is TGTGCCAGCAGGCGCCCCGGGACACGGTATTCACCCCTCCACTTT. The chain couples TRBV2 to TRBJ1-6, with D possibly being TRBD1 (6 bases). The length of the CDR3 is 15 residues. The ends were cut back, 6 bases at V and 8 bases at J, with 17 bases in the middle. CDR1 and CDR2 (germline): SNHLY, FYNNEI.

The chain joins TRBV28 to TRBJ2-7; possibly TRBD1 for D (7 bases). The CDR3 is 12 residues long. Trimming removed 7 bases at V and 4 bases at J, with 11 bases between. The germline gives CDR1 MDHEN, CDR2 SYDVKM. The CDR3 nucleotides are TGTGCCAGCACCCCAGGGGGGTACGAGCAGTACTTC. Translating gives CASTPGGYEQYF. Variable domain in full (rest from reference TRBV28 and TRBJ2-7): DVKVTQSSRYLVKRTGEKVFLECVQDMDHENMFWYRQDPGLGLRLIYFSYDVKMKEKGDIPEGYSVSREKKERFSLILESASTNQTSMYLCASTPGGYEQYFGPGTRLTVT.

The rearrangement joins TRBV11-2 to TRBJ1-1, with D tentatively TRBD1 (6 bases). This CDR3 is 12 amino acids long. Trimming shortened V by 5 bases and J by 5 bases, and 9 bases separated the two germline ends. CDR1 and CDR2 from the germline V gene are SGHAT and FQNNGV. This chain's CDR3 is CASSPQGTEAFF. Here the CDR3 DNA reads TGTGCCAGCAGCCCCCAGGGGACTGAAGCTTTCTTT.

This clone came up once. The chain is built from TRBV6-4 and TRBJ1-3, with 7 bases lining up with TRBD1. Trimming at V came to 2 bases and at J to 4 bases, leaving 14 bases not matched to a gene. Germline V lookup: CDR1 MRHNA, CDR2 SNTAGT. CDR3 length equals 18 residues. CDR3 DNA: TGTGCCAGCAGTGACCCCGCGAGGGGACAGAACTTCGGAAACACCATATATTTT. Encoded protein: CASSDPARGQNFGNTIYF.

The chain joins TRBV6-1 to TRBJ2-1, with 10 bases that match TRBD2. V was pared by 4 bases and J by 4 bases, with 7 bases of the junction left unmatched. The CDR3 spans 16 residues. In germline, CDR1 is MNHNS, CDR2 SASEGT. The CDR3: CASSGTSGTRYNEQFF. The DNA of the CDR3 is TGTGCCAGCAGTGGTACTAGCGGGACCAGATACAATGAGCAGTTCTTC.

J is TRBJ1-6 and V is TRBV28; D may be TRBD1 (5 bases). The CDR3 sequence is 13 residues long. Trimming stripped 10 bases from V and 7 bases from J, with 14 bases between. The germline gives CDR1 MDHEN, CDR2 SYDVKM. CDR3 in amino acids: CATHRTRNSPLHF. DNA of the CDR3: TGTGCCACCCACCGGACAAGGAATTCACCCCTCCACTTT.

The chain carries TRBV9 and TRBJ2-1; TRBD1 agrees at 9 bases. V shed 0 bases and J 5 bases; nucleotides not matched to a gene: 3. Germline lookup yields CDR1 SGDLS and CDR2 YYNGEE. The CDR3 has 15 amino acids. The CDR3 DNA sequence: TGTGCCAGCAGCGTAGGACAGGGGGTGGACAATGAGCAGTTCTTC. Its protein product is CASSVGQGVDNEQFF.

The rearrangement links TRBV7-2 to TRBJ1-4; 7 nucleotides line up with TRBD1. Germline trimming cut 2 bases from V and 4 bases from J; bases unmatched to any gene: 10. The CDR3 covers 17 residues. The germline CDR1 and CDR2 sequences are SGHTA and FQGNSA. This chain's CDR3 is CASSLKGRQGRNEKLFF. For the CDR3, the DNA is TGTGCCAGCAGCTTAAAGGGGCGACAGGGACGTAATGAAAAACTGTTTTTT.

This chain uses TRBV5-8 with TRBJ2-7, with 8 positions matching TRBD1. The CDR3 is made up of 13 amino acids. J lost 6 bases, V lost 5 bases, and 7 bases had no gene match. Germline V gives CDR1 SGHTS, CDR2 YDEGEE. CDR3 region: CASSHTGGFEQYF. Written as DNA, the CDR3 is TGTGCCAGCAGTCACACAGGGGGATTCGAGCAGTACTTC.

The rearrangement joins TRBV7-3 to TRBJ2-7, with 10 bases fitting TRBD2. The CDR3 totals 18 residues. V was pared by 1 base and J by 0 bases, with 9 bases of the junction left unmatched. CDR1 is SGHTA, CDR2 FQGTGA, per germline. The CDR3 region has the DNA TGTGCCAGCAGCTTAAAGGGCCGACTAGCGGGTTTCTCCTACGAGCAGTACTTC. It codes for CASSLKGRLAGFSYEQYF.

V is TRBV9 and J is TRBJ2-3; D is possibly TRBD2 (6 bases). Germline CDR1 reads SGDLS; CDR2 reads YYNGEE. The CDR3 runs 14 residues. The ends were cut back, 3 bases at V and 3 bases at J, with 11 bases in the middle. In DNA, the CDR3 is TGTGCCAGCAGCGCCTTGGGGAGGACAGATACGCAGTATTTT. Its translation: CASSALGRTDTQYF.

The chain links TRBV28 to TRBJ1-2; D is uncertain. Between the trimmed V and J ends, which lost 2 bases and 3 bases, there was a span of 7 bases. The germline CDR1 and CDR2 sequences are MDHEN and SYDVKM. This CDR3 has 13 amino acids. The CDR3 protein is CASSLIGDYGYTF. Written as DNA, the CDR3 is TGTGCCAGCAGTTTAATCGGGGACTATGGCTACACCTTC.

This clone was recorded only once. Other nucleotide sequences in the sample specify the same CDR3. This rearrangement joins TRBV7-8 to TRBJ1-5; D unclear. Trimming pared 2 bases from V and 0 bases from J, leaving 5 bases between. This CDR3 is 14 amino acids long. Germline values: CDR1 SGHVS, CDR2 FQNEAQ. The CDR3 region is CASSLTDSNQPQHF. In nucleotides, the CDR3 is TGTGCCAGCAGCTTAACAGATAGCAATCAGCCCCAGCATTTT.

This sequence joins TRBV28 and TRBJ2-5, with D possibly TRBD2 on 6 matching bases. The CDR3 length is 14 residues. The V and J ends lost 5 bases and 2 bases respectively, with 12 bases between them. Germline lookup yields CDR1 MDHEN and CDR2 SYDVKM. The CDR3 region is CASSQPGVQETQYF. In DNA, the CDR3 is TGTGCCAGCAGTCAGCCGGGGGTACAAGAGACCCAGTACTTC.

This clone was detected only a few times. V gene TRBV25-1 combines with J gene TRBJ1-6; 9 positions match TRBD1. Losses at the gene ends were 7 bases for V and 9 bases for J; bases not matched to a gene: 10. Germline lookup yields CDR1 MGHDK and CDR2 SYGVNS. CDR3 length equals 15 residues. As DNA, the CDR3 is TGTGCCAGCAAGCCAACGGGGACAGGGTTTTCACCCCTCCACTTT. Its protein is CASKPTGTGFSPLHF.

The CDR3 protein is CASSQSVPGGPYEQYF. The CDR3 nucleotides are TGCGCCAGCAGCCAATCGGTCCCGGGAGGGCCGTACGAGCAGTACTTC. This chain connects TRBV4-3 to TRBJ2-7, with 8 bases fitting TRBD2. J lost 4 bases, V lost 2 bases, and 10 bases had no gene match. CDR1 is LGHNA, CDR2 YSLEER, per germline. This CDR3 comprises 16 residues.

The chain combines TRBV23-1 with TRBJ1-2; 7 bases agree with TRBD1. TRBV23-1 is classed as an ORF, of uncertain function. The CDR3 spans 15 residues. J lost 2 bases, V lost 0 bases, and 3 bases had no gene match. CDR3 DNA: TGCGCCAGCAGTCAATCGAAGGGGGCCAACTATGGCTACACCTTC. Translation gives CASSQSKGANYGYTF.

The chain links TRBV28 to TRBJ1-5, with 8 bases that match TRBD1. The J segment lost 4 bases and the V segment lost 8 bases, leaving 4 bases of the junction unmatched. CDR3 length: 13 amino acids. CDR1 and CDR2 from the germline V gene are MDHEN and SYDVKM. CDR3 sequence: CASRRQGNQPQHF. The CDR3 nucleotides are TGTGCCAGCCGCCGACAGGGGAATCAGCCCCAGCATTTT. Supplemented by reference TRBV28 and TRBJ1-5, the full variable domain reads DVKVTQSSRYLVKRTGEKVFLECVQDMDHENMFWYRQDPGLGLRLIYFSYDVKMKEKGDIPEGYSVSREKKERFSLILESASTNQTSMYLCASRRQGNQPQHFGDGTRLSIL.

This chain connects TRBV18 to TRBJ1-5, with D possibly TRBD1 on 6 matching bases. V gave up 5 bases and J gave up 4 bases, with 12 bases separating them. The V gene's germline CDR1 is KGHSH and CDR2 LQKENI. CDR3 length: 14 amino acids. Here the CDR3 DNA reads TGTGCCAGCTCATTTACGGACAGAAATCAGCCCCAGCATTTT. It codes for CASSFTDRNQPQHF. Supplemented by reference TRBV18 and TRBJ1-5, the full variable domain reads NAGVMQNPRHLVRRRGQEARLRCSPMKGHSHVYWYRQLPEEGLKFMVYLQKENIIDESGMPKERFSAEFPKEGPSILRIQQVVRGDSAAYFCASSFTDRNQPQHFGDGTRLSIL.

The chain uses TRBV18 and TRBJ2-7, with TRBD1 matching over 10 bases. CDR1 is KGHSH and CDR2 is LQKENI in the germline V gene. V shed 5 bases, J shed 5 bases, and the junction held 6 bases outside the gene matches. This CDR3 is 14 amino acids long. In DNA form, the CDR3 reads TGTGCCAGCTCAGATGACAGGGGGCGCGACGAGCAGTACTTC. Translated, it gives CASSDDRGRDEQYF.

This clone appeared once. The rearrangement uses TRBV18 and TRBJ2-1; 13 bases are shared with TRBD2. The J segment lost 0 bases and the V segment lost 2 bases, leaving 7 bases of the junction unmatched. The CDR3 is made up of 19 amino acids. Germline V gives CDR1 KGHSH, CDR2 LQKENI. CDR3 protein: CASSPGTSGTSRSYNEQFF. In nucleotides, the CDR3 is TGTGCCAGCTCACCAGGGACTAGCGGGACCAGTCGCTCCTACAATGAGCAGTTCTTC.

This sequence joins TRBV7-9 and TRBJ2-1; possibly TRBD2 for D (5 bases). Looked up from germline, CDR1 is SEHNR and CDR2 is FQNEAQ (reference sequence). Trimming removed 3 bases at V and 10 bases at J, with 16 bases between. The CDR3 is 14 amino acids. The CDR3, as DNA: TGTGCCAGCAGCTTGGCTGGACGGTCGGGGGAGCAGTTCTTC. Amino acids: CASSLAGRSGEQFF.

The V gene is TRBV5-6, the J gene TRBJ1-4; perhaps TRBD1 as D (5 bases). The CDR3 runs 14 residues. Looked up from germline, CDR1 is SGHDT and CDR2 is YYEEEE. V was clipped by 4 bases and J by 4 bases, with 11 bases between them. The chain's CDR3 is CASSTGLFNEKLFF. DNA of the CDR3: TGTGCCAGCAGCACGGGACTGTTTAATGAAAAACTGTTTTTT. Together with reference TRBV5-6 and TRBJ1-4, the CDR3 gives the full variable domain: DAGVTQSPTHLIKTRGQQVTLRCSPKSGHDTVSWYQQALGQGPQFIFQYYEEEERQRGNFPDRFSGHQFPNYSSELNVNALLLGDSALYLCASSTGLFNEKLFFGSGTQLSVL.

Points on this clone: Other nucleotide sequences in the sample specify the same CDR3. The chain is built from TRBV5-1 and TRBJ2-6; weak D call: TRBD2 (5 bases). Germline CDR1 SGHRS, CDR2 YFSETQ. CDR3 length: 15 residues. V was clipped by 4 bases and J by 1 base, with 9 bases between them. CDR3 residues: CASSPGGSGANVLTF. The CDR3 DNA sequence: TGCGCCAGCAGCCCCGGAGGTTCTGGGGCCAACGTCCTGACTTTC.

CDR3 nucleotide sequence: TGTGCCAGCAGTGAAGTTGGGACAGGGTTCCTCTACGAGCAGTACTTC. Its protein product is CASSEVGTGFLYEQYF. The chain employs TRBV6-1 and TRBJ2-7, with 9 bases fitting TRBD1. V dropped 1 base and J dropped 3; count of bases not matched to a gene: 7. The CDR3 totals 16 residues. In germline, CDR1 is MNHNS, CDR2 SASEGT.

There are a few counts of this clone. As DNA, the CDR3 is TGTGCCAGCACTCCAACGACAGGGCCTGGAAACACCATATATTTT. It is translated as CASTPTTGPGNTIYF. V and J are TRBV7-9 and TRBJ1-3; 7 nucleotides align to TRBD1. V lost 7 bases, J lost 2 bases, and 8 bases stayed unmatched. The V gene's germline CDR1 is SEHNR and CDR2 FQNEAQ (reference sequence). The CDR3 loop spans 15 amino acids.

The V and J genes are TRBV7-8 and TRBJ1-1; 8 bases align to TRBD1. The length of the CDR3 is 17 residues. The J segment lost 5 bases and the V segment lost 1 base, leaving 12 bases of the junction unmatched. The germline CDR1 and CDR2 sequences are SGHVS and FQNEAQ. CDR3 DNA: TGTGCCAGCAGCTTAGTTTCAGGGGGCGTATTTCGGACTGAAGCTTTCTTT. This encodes CASSLVSGGVFRTEAFF.

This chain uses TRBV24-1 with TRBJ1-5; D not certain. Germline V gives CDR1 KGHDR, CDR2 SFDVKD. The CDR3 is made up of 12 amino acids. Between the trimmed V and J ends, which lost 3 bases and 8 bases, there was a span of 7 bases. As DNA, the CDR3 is TGTGCCACCAGTGATACGGTGGAGCCCCAGCATTTT. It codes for CATSDTVEPQHF.